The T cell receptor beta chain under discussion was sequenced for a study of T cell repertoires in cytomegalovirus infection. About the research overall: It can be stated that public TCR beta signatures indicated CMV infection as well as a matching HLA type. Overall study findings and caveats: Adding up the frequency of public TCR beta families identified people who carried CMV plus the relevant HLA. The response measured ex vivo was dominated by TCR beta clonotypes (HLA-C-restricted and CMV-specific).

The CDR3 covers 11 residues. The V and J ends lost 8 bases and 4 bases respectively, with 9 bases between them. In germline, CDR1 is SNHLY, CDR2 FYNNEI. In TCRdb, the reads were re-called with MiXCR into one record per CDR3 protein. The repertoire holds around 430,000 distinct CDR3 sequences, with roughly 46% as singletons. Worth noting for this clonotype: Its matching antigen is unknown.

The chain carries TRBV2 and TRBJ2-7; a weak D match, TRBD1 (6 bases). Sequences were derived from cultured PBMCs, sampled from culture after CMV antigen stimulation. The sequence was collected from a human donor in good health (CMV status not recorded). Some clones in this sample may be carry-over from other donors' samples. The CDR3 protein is CASDRQYEQYF. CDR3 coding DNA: TGTGCCAGCGACAGGCAATACGAGCAGTACTTC.